This is a list of T cell receptor beta chains from one sample in a study of blood T cell repertoires in COVID-19. Here immunoSEQ multiplex PCR was the method, and the copy in TCRdb shows in-frame clones only, minus some. The data contain about 120,000 clones, roughly 80% of them singletons. Material: peripheral blood. These receptors originate from a man between 65 and 85 years old with acute or convalescent COVID-19. CDR3s include the opening cysteine and the closing phenylalanine or tryptophan. Fields, in order: V gene, clone size, J gene, CDR3 length, D gene, CDR3 DNA, CDR3 protein. A D gene is named only where the DNA matches it firmly. Some rows mark clone size as missing; the rest say once, few, many or name a class of expanded clone.

TRBV5-1	-	TRBJ2-2	17	TRBD2	TGCGCCAGCAGCTTGGAGGGACCAGCGGGAGCCCGTGGGGAGCTGTTTTTT	CASSLEGPAGARGELFF
TRBV7-2	-	TRBJ1-1	14	-	TGTGCCAGCAGCTTGGCAGGGGTGAACACTGAAGCTTTCTTT	CASSLAGVNTEAFF
TRBV5-1	once	TRBJ1-2	16	-	TGCGCCAGCAGCTTGGGTGGCCTCCGCGGCGACTATGGCTACACCTTC	CASSLGGLRGDYGYTF
TRBV28	-	TRBJ2-7	13	TRBD2	TGTGCCAGCAGGCATGGGGGGGGCTACGAGCAGTACTTC	CASRHGGGYEQYF
TRBV24-1	-	TRBJ2-5	11	-	TGTGCCACCAGTGCTCAAGAGACCCAGTACTTC	CATSAQETQYF
TRBV7-2	-	TRBJ1-2	15	TRBD1	TGTGCCAGCAGCCCACCCGGGACAGGGTATGGTGGCTACACCTTC	CASSPPGTGYGGYTF
TRBV5-1	-	TRBJ1-6	14	TRBD1	TGCGCCAGCAGACCCACGACAGGGGACGGGGCCCTCCACTTT	CASRPTTGDGALHF
TRBV10-3	-	TRBJ1-2	16	-	TGTGCCATCAGTGACCAACCACCGAGCTCTAACTATGGCTACACCTTC	CAISDQPPSSNYGYTF
TRBV6-1	once	TRBJ2-7	15	-	TGTGCCAGCAGTGAGAGGGAACCAATCCGGGACGAGCAGTACTTC	CASSEREPIRDEQYF
TRBV18	-	TRBJ2-7	14	-	TGTGCCAGCTCACCAGAACAGGGCGGCTACGAGCAGTACTTC	CASSPEQGGYEQYF
TRBV5-6	once	TRBJ1-4	14	-	TGTGCCAGCAGCTTCGGGGGGTCCCATGAAAAACTGTTTTTT	CASSFGGSHEKLFF
TRBV5-4	-	TRBJ2-3	15	TRBD1	TGTGCCAGCACCTTAGGGACAGGGAGCACAGATACGCAGTATTTT	CASTLGTGSTDTQYF
TRBV6-5	-	TRBJ2-5	13	TRBD2	TGTGCCACCCAGGGACTAGCCGGAGAGACCCAGTACTTC	CATQGLAGETQYF
TRBV5-1	-	TRBJ2-1	13	TRBD1	TGCGCCAGCACCCGGGACAGCTACAATGAGCAGTTCTTC	CASTRDSYNEQFF
TRBV5-6	few	TRBJ2-1	15	TRBD1	TGTGCCAGCAGCTTGAGGGGGCTAGCCTACAATGAGCAGTTCTTC	CASSLRGLAYNEQFF
TRBV19	-	TRBJ2-1	15	TRBD1	TGTGCCAGTAGTTCGTCGGACAGGGTCTGGAATGAGCAGTTCTTC	CASSSSDRVWNEQFF
TRBV18	-	TRBJ2-3	15	TRBD1	TGTGCCAGCTCACCTTTACAGGGGGGCACAGATACGCAGTATTTT	CASSPLQGGTDTQYF
TRBV5-1	-	TRBJ2-1	16	TRBD2	TGCGCCAGCAGCTCACTAGCGGGGCTCTCCTACAATGAGCAGTTCTTC	CASSSLAGLSYNEQFF
TRBV19	once	TRBJ2-7	15	TRBD1	TGTGCCAGTAGTGCCGGGACAGGGCCCTCGGTCGAGCAGTACTTC	CASSAGTGPSVEQYF
TRBV2	-	TRBJ1-5	14	TRBD1	TGTGCCAGCCAGGGGGCGGGAGGCAATCAGCCCCAGCATTTT	CASQGAGGNQPQHF
TRBV6-5	-	TRBJ2-5	16	TRBD2	TGTGCCAGCAGTTACTCCAACGGGGGGGCCGGGGAGACCCAGTACTTC	CASSYSNGGAGETQYF
TRBV7-9	-	TRBJ1-5	13	-	TGTGCGACGGAGACGGATAGCAATCAGCCCCAGCATTTT	CATETDSNQPQHF
TRBV7-2	-	TRBJ1-2	17	TRBD1	TGTGCCAGCAGCTCGAGACAGGGGGCGGGTTCCGGCTATGGCTACACCTTC	CASSSRQGAGSGYGYTF
TRBV3-1/TRBV3-2	-	TRBJ1-1	14	-	TGTGCCAGCAGCCAAGCGGGGGTTATAGCTGAAGCTTTCTTT	CASSQAGVIAEAFF
TRBV10-3	-	TRBJ1-2	18	TRBD1	TGTGCCATCAGTGGGGGACAGGGTGTTTTAGGAAGTAACTATGGCTACACCTTC	CAISGGQGVLGSNYGYTF
TRBV11-1	-	TRBJ2-7	15	TRBD1	TGTGCCAGCAGCCCGCCGGGACAGGGGGCTTGGGAGCAGTACTTC	CASSPPGQGAWEQYF
TRBV11-1	-	TRBJ1-5	13	-	TGTGCCAGCAGCCCAGGGGTGGATCAGCCCCAGCATTTT	CASSPGVDQPQHF
TRBV7-2	-	TRBJ2-5	14	TRBD2	TGTGCCAGCAGCACTAGCGGGGGGGCCGAGACCCAGTACTTC	CASSTSGGAETQYF
TRBV3-1/TRBV3-2	-	TRBJ2-5	18	-	TGTGCCAGCAGCCCCTTCTGGACATTCCGAAGGTCGCAAGAGACCCAGTACTTC	CASSPFWTFRRSQETQYF
TRBV4-2	once	TRBJ2-2	14	-	TGTGCCAGCAGCCAAGGGGAGACAACCGGGGAGCTGTTTTTT	CASSQGETTGELFF
TRBV3-1/TRBV3-2	-	TRBJ1-6	15	-	TGTGCCGGACGAAAGGGAGGAACTGGGAATTCACCCCTCCACTTT	CAGRKGGTGNSPLHF
TRBV28	-	TRBJ1-2	17	TRBD1	TGTGCCAGCAGTTCTCCGGGACAGGGGGCGGAGGACCGCGGGGACACCTTC	CASSSPGQGAEDRGDTF
TRBV19	-	TRBJ1-2	16	-	TGTGCCAGTAGTATAGTCAGTGGAGCAGGGGATTATGGCTACACCTTC	CASSIVSGAGDYGYTF
TRBV6-5	-	TRBJ1-5	13	-	TGTGCCAGCGGGGGGGGACGGAATCAGCCCCAGCATTTT	CASGGGRNQPQHF